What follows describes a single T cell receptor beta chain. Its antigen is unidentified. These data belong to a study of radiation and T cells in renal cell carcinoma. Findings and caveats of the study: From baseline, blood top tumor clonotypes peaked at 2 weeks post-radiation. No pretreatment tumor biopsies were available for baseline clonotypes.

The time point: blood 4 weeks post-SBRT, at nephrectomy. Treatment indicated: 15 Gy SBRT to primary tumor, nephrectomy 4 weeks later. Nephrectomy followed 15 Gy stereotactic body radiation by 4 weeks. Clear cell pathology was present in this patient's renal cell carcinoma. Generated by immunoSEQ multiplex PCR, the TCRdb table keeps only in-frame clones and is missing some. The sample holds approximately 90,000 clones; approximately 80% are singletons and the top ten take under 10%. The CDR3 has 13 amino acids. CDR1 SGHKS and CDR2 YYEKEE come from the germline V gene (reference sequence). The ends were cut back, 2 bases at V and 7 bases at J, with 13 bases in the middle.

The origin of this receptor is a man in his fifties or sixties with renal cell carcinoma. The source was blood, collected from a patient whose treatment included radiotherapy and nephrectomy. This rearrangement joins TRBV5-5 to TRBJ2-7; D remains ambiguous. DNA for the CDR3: TGTGCCAGCAGCTTCGAAGGGTTGGGGGAGCAGTACTTC. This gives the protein CASSFEGLGEQYF.